This T cell receptor (beta chain) was identified in a study of vaccination and CD4 T cells after COVID-19. Regarding treatment: roughly 11-day PBMC culture with coronavirus spike peptide pools or control peptides (ViraFEST assay). In this cohort, PCR tests turned positive between March and December 2020, predating US Alpha, Beta and Delta variants. This CDR3 comprises 14 residues. Germline values: CDR1 SGHTA, CDR2 FQGNSA. The V gene lost 0 bases and the J gene lost 3 bases, with 7 bases spanning the gap. The Oncomine TCR Beta short-read assay sequenced DNA from cultured CD4+ T cells. TCRdb re-called the PCR reads with MiXCR, one entry per CDR3 protein. This table holds about 20,000 distinct CDR3 sequences, roughly three fifths found once. This clonotype was seen once. Its antigen is not identified.

The chain is built from TRBV7-2 and TRBJ2-3; D unresolved. Specimen: CD4+ T cells from blood, cultured in vitro. The TCR sequence derives from a human donor who had recovered from COVID-19. This chain's CDR3 is CASSLAPPTDTQYF. The CDR3 DNA sequence: TGTGCCAGCAGCTTAGCCCCTCCTACAGATACGCAGTATTTT.